The entry below gives a single TCR beta chain sequence along with its context. This entry is derived from a study of radiotherapy plus CTLA-4 blockade in lung cancer. V shed 10 bases and J shed 0 bases, with 12 bases lying between them. CDR1 SNHLY and CDR2 FYNNEI come from the germline V gene. This CDR3 comprises 13 residues. Some clones are missing from TCRdb's copy, which holds only in-frame ones; the method was immunoSEQ multiplex PCR. The repertoire consists of about 23,000 clones, with about two thirds occurring once and the leading ten covering approximately 3.2%. The chain combines TRBV2 with TRBJ1-1; TRBD1 is a possible D gene (6 bases). The sample here was peripheral blood, taken from a patient treated with radiotherapy plus ipilimumab. This clonotype was obtained from a human donor with non-small cell lung cancer whose response to radiotherapy plus ipilimumab could not be evaluated. The CDR3 DNA reads TGTGCCACTAAAGGACAGATGAACACTGAAGCTTTCTTT. Translated, it gives CATKGQMNTEAFF.